The clone carrying this TCR beta chain was seen only once. The record originates from a study of blood T cell repertoires in COVID-19. Study information: The United States, Italy and Spain supplied acute and convalescent COVID-19 samples. PBMCs, B-cell-depleted T cells, or T cells were the source of the cDNA or gDNA that made up the material.

Assay: immunoSEQ multiplex PCR; the TCRdb copy retains only in-frame clones and omits some. The data contain roughly 330,000 clones, more than 75% of them seen just once; the ten biggest clones take up about 9.4%. Per germline, CDR1 SGHRS and CDR2 YFSETQ. The CDR3 has 17 residues. Trimming took 0 bases from V and 2 from J; bases not matched to a gene: 8. Sequencing was carried out using PBMCs or T cells enriched from blood (not recorded which). The V gene is TRBV5-1, the J gene TRBJ1-3, with 7 nucleotides matching TRBD1. The receptor was isolated from a woman under 30 who had recovered from COVID-19. The CDR3 reads CASSLVAGGSAGNTIYF. The CDR3 DNA sequence: TGCGCCAGCAGCTTGGTGGCAGGGGGTTCGGCTGGAAACACCATATATTTT.